These 11 T cell receptor beta chains came from one sample sequenced in a study of blood T cell repertoires in COVID-19. Here immunoSEQ multiplex PCR was the method, and the copy in TCRdb shows in-frame clones only, minus some. The sample has about 110,000 clones, around 83% seen once; the top ten hold 2% to 2.5%. Sequenced input: peripheral blood. The receptors shown here come from a human donor in a cohort sampled during active COVID-19.

This clone is medium-sized by share. The rearrangement joins TRBV27 to TRBJ1-5, with D possibly matching TRBD1 (5 bases). The V gene lost 6 bases and the J gene lost 0 bases, with 18 bases spanning the gap. Looked up from germline, CDR1 is MNHEY and CDR2 is SMNVEV (reference sequence). The CDR3 covers 17 residues. Written as DNA, the CDR3 is TGTGCCAGCAGCCCTTGGGCTGGGGCAACTAGCAATCAGCCCCAGCATTTT. It encodes CASSPWAGATSNQPQHF.

V is TRBV25-1 and J is TRBJ1-2; the D gene is possibly TRBD1 (6 bases). Germline V gene lookup returns CDR1 MGHDK and CDR2 SYGVNS. This CDR3 spans 14 amino acids. V lost 8 bases, J lost 5 bases, and 18 bases lay in between. CDR3 DNA: TGTGCCAGCTCCCAGGGGCAGGGGATATATGGCTACACCTTC. Translated: CASSQGQGIYGYTF.

This clone was counted once. The chain is built from TRBV5-6 and TRBJ1-2, with D maybe TRBD1 (5 bases). Germline CDR1 reads SGHDT; CDR2 reads YYEEEE. The V end was cut by 1 base, the J end by 7 bases, with 20 bases between. The length of the CDR3 is 16 residues. The CDR3 here is CASSLKTASWGGGYTF. As DNA, the CDR3 is TGTGCCAGCAGCTTGAAAACAGCTTCTTGGGGGGGTGGCTACACCTTC.

The chain links TRBV7-3 to TRBJ2-6, with D uncertain. Trimming removed 2 bases at V and 1 base at J, with 6 bases between. This CDR3 region has 15 residues. Germline lookup yields CDR1 SGHTA and CDR2 FQGTGA. CDR3 DNA sequence: TGTGCCAGCAGCTTATCCTATTCTGGGGCCAACGTCCTGACTTTC. Amino acids: CASSLSYSGANVLTF.

The chain recombines TRBV18 with TRBJ1-5; D unresolved. The CDR3 contains 15 residues. Germline CDR1 KGHSH, CDR2 LQKENI. Trimming took off 4 bases at V and 0 bases at J, with 10 bases between the two ends. The CDR3 loop reads CASSRGRDSNQPQHF. In DNA, the CDR3 is TGTGCCAGCTCACGAGGTAGAGATAGCAATCAGCCCCAGCATTTT.

V usage is TRBV28 and J usage is TRBJ1-2, with D tentatively TRBD1 (5 bases). The CDR3 is 16 residues long. V was clipped by 7 bases and J by 0 bases, with 18 bases between them. Germline CDR1 is MDHEN and CDR2 is SYDVKM. The CDR3: CASIANSGLTNYGYTF. CDR3 nucleotide sequence: TGTGCCAGCATTGCGAACTCGGGACTCACTAACTATGGCTACACCTTC.

The chain has TRBV29-1 and TRBJ1-2; 12 bases align to TRBD1. CDR3 length equals 15 residues. Germline CDR1 SQVTM, CDR2 ANQGSEA. V gave up 4 bases and J gave up 3 bases; unmatched junction bases: 6. The CDR3 sequence: CSVGDRGQSYYGYTF. The CDR3 coding sequence is TGCAGCGTTGGGGACAGGGGGCAGTCTTACTATGGCTACACCTTC. The full variable domain, with the rest looked up from reference TRBV29-1 and TRBJ1-2, is SAVISQKPSRDICQRGTSLTIQCQVDSQVTMMFWYRQQPGQSLTLIATANQGSEATYESGFVIDKFPISRPNLTFSTLTVSNMSPEDSSIYLCSVGDRGQSYYGYTFGSGTRLTVV.

The rearrangement links TRBV4-3 to TRBJ2-1, with D possibly matching TRBD1 (6 bases). In germline, CDR1 is LGHNA, CDR2 YSLEER. The length of the CDR3 is 15 residues. The V gene lost 0 bases and the J gene lost 4 bases, with 10 bases spanning the gap. Here the CDR3 reads CASSQDWGQYNEQFF. The CDR3 DNA reads TGCGCCAGCAGCCAAGATTGGGGGCAGTACAATGAGCAGTTCTTC.

CDR3 sequence (DNA): TGTGCCAGCTCACTTGCGGCACCAGCCACCAAAAACATTCAGTACTTC. Translation gives CASSLAAPATKNIQYF. The gene calls are TRBV18 and TRBJ2-4, with unresolved D. Looked up from germline, CDR1 is KGHSH and CDR2 is LQKENI. The V end lost 4 bases, the J end lost 2 bases, and 15 bases lay between the germline ends. This CDR3 region has 16 residues.

CDR3 nucleotide sequence: TGTGCCAGCAGCTTGAAGGGAGGGAACATTCAGTACTTC. Its protein product is CASSLKGGNIQYF. This chain connects TRBV11-2 to TRBJ2-4; 7 bases align to TRBD2. This CDR3 has 13 amino acids. Trimming took 3 bases from V and 7 from J; bases not matched to a gene: 3. Per the germline V gene, CDR1 is SGHAT and CDR2 is FQNNGV.

V is TRBV7-3 and J is TRBJ2-3; 7 positions match TRBD1. Germline V gene data show CDR1 as SGHTA and CDR2 as FQGTGA. CDR3 length equals 14 residues. J lost 6 bases, V lost 4 bases, and 7 bases had no gene match. CDR3 DNA sequence: TGTGCCAGCAGCTACGGGACAGTGCTCGATACGCAGTATTTT. Protein product: CASSYGTVLDTQYF.